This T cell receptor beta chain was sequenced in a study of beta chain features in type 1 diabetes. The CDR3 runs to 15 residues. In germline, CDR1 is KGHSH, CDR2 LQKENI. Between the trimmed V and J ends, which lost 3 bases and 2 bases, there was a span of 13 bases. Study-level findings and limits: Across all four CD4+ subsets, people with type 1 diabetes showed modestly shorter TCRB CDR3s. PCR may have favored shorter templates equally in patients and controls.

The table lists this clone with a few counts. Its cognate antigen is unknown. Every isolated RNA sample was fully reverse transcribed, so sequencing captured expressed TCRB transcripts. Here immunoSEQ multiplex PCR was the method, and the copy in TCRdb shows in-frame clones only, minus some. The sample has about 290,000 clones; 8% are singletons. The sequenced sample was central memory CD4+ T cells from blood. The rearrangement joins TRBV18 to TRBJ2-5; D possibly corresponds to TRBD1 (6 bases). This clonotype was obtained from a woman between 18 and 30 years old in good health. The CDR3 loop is CASSPRQVVQETQYF. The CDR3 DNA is TGTGCCAGCTCACCTAGACAGGTGGTACAAGAGACCCAGTACTTC.